Presented here are 15 T cell receptor beta chains from one specimen sequenced in a study of cytomegalovirus exposure and HLA in healthy donors. The PCR contained 60 Vbeta and 13 Jbeta primers. The method was immunoSEQ multiplex PCR; TCRdb's version includes in-frame clones alone and lacks a portion of them. The sample has roughly 180,000 clones, more than 65% seen once. The specimen sequenced was PBMCs. All receptors derive from a girl aged 10 to 17 in good health and CMV-seropositive.

V gene TRBV5-1 combines with J gene TRBJ1-5; 7 nucleotides match TRBD1. The CDR3 consists of 15 residues. V shed 0 bases and J 6 bases; nucleotides not matched to a gene: 6. Germline V CDR1 and CDR2: SGHRS, YFSETQ. The CDR3 loop is CASSLGQGSGQPQHF. The CDR3 DNA follows: TGCGCCAGCAGCTTGGGACAGGGTTCGGGTCAGCCCCAGCATTTT. Complete variable domain (other parts from reference TRBV5-1 and TRBJ1-5): KAGVTQTPRYLIKTRGQQVTLSCSPISGHRSVSWYQQTPGQGLQFLFEYFSETQRNKGNFPGRFSGRQFSNSRSEMNVSTLELGDSALYLCASSLGQGSGQPQHFGDGTRLSIL.

This clone showed up just a few times. The V and J genes are TRBV12-5 and TRBJ1-6; the D gene is possibly TRBD1 (5 bases). The CDR3 is 15 residues long. Germline V gene lookup returns CDR1 LGHNT and CDR2 FRNRAP. V dropped 2 bases and J dropped 5 bases, with 10 bases sitting between them. The CDR3 DNA follows: TGTGCTAGTGGTTTGTGGGGGGGTGATAATTCACCCCTCCACTTT. This sequence encodes CASGLWGGDNSPLHF.

V gene TRBV29-1 combines with J gene TRBJ2-1; 9 positions agree with TRBD2. Germline lookup yields CDR1 SQVTM and CDR2 ANQGSEA. The J segment lost 8 bases and the V segment lost 0 bases, leaving 11 bases of the junction unmatched. This CDR3 contains 16 residues. The CDR3 sequence is CSVEDESASGAYEQFF. The CDR3, as DNA: TGCAGCGTTGAAGATGAATCGGCTAGCGGGGCCTATGAGCAGTTCTTC.

J is TRBJ2-5 and V is TRBV7-9; TRBD1 matches at 7 bases. This CDR3 spans 14 amino acids. J gave up 4 bases and V 5 bases, and 7 bases lay outside the gene matches. The germline V gene encodes CDR1 SEHNR and CDR2 FQNEAQ (reference sequence). The CDR3 here is CASSDRQGRETQYF. The CDR3 DNA reads TGTGCCAGCAGCGACAGACAGGGAAGAGAGACCCAGTACTTC.

The chain links TRBV9 to TRBJ2-7; D may be TRBD2 (5 bases). The CDR3 sequence is 13 residues long. Trimming removed 7 bases from V and 2 bases from J, with 13 bases in between. Germline lookup yields CDR1 SGDLS and CDR2 YYNGEE. CDR3 sequence (DNA): TGTGCCAGCTCTCCGGGGAGCACCTACGAGCAGTACTTC. Translating gives CASSPGSTYEQYF.

This chain connects TRBV10-1 to TRBJ2-1; 9 positions agree with TRBD1. This CDR3 region has 15 residues. Trimming cost V 4 bases and J 2 bases; bases outside gene matches: 3. The germline V gene has CDR1 WNHNN and CDR2 SYGVQD (reference sequence). CDR3 sequence (DNA): TGCGCCAGCAGTGGGGGACAGGGCGCCTACAATGAGCAGTTCTTC. This codes for CASSGGQGAYNEQFF.

The rearrangement links TRBV2 to TRBJ2-2; perhaps TRBD1 as D (6 bases). CDR3 size: 14 residues. V was cut by 9 bases and J by 3 bases, with 14 bases left in between. CDR1 and CDR2 from the germline V gene are SNHLY and FYNNEI. The CDR3 region is CARTGNGYTGELFF. The DNA for the CDR3 is TGTGCCAGAACAGGGAACGGGTACACCGGGGAGCTGTTTTTT. The full variable domain, in which reference TRBV2 and TRBJ2-2 provide the parts outside the CDR3, is EPEVTQTPSHQVTQMGQEVILRCVPISNHLYFYWYRQILGQKVEFLVSFYNNEISEKSEIFDDQFSVERPDGSNFTLKIRSTKLEDSAMYFCARTGNGYTGELFFGEGSRLTVL.

J is TRBJ1-1 and V is TRBV9, with D possibly TRBD1 on 5 matching bases. This CDR3 contains 15 residues. The germline gives CDR1 SGDLS, CDR2 YYNGEE. V shed 3 bases and J shed 5 bases, with 17 bases lying between them. The CDR3 coding sequence is TGTGCCAGCAGCGGCGCCGCGGGACTTGGGACTGAAGCTTTCTTT. Amino acids: CASSGAAGLGTEAFF. The complete variable domain, with remaining parts taken from reference TRBV9 and TRBJ1-1, reads DSGVTQTPKHLITATGQRVTLRCSPRSGDLSVYWYQQSLDQGLQFLIQYYNGEERAKGNILERFSAQQFPDLHSELNLSSLELGDSALYFCASSGAAGLGTEAFFGQGTRLTVV.

This clone was counted a single time. CDR3 nucleotide sequence: TGCAGCGGGACAACAGGGGGCGCGACCTACGAGCAGTACTTC. Translation gives CSGTTGGATYEQYF. The chain joins TRBV29-1 to TRBJ2-7, with 9 bases matching TRBD1. Germline V gene sequence: CDR1 SQVTM, CDR2 ANQGSEA. J lost 2 bases, V lost 7 bases, and 9 bases had no gene match. The CDR3 has 14 residues.

The chain links TRBV5-1 to TRBJ2-3; the match to TRBD2 covers 7 bases. V shed 7 bases and J 2 bases; nucleotides not matched to a gene: 10. Per germline, CDR1 SGHRS and CDR2 YFSETQ. This CDR3 has 15 amino acids. The CDR3 loop reads CASGNRDYLTDTQYF. The CDR3 DNA is TGCGCCAGCGGGAATCGGGACTACCTCACAGATACGCAGTATTTT.

The chain combines TRBV2 with TRBJ2-4, with 8 bases lining up with TRBD2. V lost 5 bases and J lost 6; bases outside the gene matches: 6. This CDR3 has 14 amino acids. Germline CDR1 SNHLY, CDR2 FYNNEI. The CDR3 loop is CASSRGGSPNIQYF. In nucleotides, the CDR3 is TGTGCCAGCAGTCGGGGGGGAAGTCCAAACATTCAGTACTTC.

The genes are TRBV21-1 and TRBJ2-7; the listed D gene, TRBD2, was not tested against the DNA. TRBV21-1 corresponds to a pseudogene. This CDR3 comprises 15 residues. Here the CDR3 reads CASSQAGPGFYEQYF. The DNA for the CDR3 is TGTGCCAGCAGCCAGGCGGGTCCGGGTTTCTACGAGCAGTACTTC.

The V gene is TRBV4-2, the J gene TRBJ2-3; 10 bases fit TRBD2. The V segment lost 4 bases and the J segment 4 bases; nucleotides outside the gene matches: 8. Germline V gene sequence: CDR1 LGHNA, CDR2 YNFKEQ. CDR3 size: 16 residues. The CDR3 region has the DNA TGTGCCAGCAGCCCCCACAGCGGGGGGGGTGCAGATACGCAGTATTTT. It codes for CASSPHSGGGADTQYF.

The chain joins TRBV7-9 to TRBJ1-6, with a possible D match to TRBD1 (5 bases). Germline V CDR1 and CDR2: SEHNR, FQNEAQ (reference sequence). The CDR3 totals 14 residues. V was pared by 2 bases and J by 9 bases, with 11 bases between. Here the CDR3 DNA reads TGTGCCAGCAGCTTACGACAGACTCCTTCACCCCTCCACTTT. As protein: CASSLRQTPSPLHF. The whole variable domain, filled in from reference TRBV7-9 and TRBJ1-6, reads DTGVSQNPRHKITKRGQNVTFRCDPISEHNRLYWYRQTLGQGPEFLTYFQNEAQLEKSRLLSDRFSAERPKGSFSTLEIQRTEQGDSAMYLCASSLRQTPSPLHFGNGTRLTVT.

This chain links TRBV15 with TRBJ1-2; maybe TRBD1 (6 bases). The CDR3 sequence is 13 residues long. CDR1 is LNHNV and CDR2 is YYDKDF in the germline V gene (reference sequence). V dropped 8 bases and J dropped 0 bases, with 10 bases sitting between them. CDR3 in amino acids: CATGQPANYGYTF. The DNA for the CDR3 is TGTGCCACCGGACAGCCAGCTAACTATGGCTACACCTTC.